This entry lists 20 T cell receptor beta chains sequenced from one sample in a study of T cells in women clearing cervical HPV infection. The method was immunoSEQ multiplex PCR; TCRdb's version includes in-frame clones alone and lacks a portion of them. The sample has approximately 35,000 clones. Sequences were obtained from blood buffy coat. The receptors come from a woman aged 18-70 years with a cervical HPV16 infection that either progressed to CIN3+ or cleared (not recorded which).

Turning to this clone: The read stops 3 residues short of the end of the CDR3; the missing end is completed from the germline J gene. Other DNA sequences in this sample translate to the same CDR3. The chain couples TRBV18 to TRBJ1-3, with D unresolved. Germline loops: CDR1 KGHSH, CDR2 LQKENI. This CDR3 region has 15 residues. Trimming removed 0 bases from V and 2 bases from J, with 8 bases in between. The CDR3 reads CASSPPNRPGNTIYF. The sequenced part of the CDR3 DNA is TGTGCCAGCTCACCACCCAACAGACCTGGAAACACC.

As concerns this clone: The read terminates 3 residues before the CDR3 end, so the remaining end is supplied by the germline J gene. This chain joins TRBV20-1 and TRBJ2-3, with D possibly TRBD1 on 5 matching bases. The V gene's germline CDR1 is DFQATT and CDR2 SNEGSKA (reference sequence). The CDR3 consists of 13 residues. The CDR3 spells CSADSGASGTQYF. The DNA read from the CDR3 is TGCAGTGCTGACAGTGGGGCTTCAGGGACG.

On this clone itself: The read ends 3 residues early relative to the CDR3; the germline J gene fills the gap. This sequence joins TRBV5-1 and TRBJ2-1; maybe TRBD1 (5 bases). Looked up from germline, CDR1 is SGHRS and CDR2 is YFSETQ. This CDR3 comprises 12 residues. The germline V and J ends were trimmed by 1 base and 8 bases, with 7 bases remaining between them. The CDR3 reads CASSLQGHEQFF. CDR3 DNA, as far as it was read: TGCGCCAGCAGCTTGCAGGGCCATGAG.

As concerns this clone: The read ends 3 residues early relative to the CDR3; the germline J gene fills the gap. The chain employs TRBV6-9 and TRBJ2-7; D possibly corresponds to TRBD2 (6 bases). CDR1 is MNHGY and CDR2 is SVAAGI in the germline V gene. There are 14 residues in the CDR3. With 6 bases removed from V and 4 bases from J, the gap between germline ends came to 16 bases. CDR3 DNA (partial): TGTGCCAGCAGAGGGACTCATAAGATTTACGAG. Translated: CASRGTHKIYE. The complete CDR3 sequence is CASRGTHKIYEQYF.

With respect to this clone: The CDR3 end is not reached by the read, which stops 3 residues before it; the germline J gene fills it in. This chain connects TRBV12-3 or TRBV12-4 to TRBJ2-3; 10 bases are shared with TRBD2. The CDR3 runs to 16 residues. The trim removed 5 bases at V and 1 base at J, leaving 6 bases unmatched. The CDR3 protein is CASSLPAGGGTDTQYF. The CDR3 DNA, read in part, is TGTGCCAGCAGTCTCCCAGCGGGAGGGGGCACAGATACG.

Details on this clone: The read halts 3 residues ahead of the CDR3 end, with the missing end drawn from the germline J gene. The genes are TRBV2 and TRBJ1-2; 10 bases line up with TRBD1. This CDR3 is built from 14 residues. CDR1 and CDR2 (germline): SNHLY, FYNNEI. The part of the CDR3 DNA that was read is TGTGCCAGCAGTGCGGGACAGGGGAAATACGAC. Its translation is CASSAGQGKYD. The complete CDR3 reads CASSAGQGKYDYTF.

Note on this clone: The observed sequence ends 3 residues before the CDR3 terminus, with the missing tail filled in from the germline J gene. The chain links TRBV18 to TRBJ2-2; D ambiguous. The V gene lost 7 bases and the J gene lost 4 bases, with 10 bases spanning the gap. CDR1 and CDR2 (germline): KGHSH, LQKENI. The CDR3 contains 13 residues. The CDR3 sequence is CASLQTSTGELFF. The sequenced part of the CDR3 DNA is TGTGCCAGCTTGCAGACTTCCACCGGGGAG.

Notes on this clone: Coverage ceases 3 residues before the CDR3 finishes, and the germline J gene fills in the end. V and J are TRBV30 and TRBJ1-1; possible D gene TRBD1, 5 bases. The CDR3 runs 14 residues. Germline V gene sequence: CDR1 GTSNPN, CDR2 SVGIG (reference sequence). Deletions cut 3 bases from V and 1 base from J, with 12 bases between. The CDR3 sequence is CAWSGGVANTEAFF. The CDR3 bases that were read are TGTGCCTGGAGCGGGGGGGTGGCGAACACTGAA.

CDR3 DNA, as far as it was read: TGTGCCAGCAGCCCAGGACAGGTTAATTCACCC. Residues: CASSPGQVNSP. The full CDR3 sequence reads CASSPGQVNSPLHF. The V call is TRBV7-9, the J call TRBJ1-6; TRBD1 matches 7 bases. The read terminates 3 residues before the CDR3 end, so the remaining end is supplied by the germline J gene. The V gene's germline CDR1 is SEHNR and CDR2 FQNEAQ (reference sequence). J gave up 6 bases and V 5 bases, and 4 bases lay outside the gene matches. CDR3 length: 14 residues.

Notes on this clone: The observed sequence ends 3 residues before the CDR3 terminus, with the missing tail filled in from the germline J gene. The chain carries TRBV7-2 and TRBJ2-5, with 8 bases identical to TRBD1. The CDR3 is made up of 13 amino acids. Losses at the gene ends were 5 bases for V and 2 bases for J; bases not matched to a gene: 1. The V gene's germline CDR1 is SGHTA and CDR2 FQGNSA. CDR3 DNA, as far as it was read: TGTGCCAGCAGCCGACAGGGGCAAGAGACC. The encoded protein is CASSRQGQET. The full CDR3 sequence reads CASSRQGQETQYF.

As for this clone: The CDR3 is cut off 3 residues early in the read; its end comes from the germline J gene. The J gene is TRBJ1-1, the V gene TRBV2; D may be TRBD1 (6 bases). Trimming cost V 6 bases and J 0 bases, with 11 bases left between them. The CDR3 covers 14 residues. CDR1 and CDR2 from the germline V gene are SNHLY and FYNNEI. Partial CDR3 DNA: TGTGCCAGCAGAACCGGGACACTGAACACTGAA. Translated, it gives CASRTGTLNTE. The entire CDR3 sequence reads CASRTGTLNTEAFF.

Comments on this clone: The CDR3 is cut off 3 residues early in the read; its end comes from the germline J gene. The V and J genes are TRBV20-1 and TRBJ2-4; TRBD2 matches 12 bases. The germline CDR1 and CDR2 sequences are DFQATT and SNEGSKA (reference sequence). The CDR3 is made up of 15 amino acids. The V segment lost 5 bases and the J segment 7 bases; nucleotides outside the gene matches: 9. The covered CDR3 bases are TGCAGTGCTTCCAGCCGACTAGCGGGAGATAACATT. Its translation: CSASSRLAGDNI. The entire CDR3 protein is CSASSRLAGDNIQYF.

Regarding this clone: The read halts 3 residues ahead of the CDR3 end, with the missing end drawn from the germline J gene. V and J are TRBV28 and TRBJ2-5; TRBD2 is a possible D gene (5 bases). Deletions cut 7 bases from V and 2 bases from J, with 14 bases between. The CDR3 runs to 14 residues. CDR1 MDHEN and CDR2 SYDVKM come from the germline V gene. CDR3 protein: CASTTTSGQETQYF. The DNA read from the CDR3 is TGTGCCAGCACCACTACATCGGGGCAAGAGACC.

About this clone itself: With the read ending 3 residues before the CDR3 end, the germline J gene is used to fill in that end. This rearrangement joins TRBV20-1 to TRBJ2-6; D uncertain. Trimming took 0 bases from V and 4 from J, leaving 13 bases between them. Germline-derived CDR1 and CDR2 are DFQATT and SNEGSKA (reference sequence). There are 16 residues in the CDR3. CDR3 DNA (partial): TGCAGTGCTAGAGATCCTTTGAGGCCCGGGGCCAACGTC. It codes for CSARDPLRPGANV. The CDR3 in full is CSARDPLRPGANVLTF.

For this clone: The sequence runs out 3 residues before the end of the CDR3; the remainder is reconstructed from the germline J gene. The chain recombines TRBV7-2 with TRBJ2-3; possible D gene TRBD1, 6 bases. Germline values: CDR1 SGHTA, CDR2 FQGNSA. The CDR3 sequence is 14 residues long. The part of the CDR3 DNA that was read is TGTGCCAGCAGCCCACAGGGTAGCAATCAGCCG. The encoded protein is CASSPQGSNQP. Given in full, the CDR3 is CASSPQGSNQPQYF.

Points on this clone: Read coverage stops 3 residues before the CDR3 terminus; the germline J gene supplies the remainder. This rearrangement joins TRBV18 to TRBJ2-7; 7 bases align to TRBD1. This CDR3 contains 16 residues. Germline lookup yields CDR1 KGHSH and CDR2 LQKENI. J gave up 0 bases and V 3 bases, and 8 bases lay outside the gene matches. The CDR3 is CASSPSQGTPSYEQYF. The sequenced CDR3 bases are TGTGCCAGCTCACCTTCACAGGGGACCCCCTCCTACGAG.

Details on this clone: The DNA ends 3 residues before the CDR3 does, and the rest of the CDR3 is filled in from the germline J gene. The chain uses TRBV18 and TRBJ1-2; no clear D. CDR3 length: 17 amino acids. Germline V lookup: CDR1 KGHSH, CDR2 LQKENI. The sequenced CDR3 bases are TGTGCCAGCTCACCGAGGATTGCGGGAGGTGGCACAGATACC. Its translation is CASSPRIAGGGTDT. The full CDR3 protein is CASSPRIAGGGTDTYTF. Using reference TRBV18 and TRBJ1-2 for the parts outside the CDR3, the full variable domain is NAGVMQNPRHLVRRRGQEARLRCSPMKGHSHVYWYRQLPEEGLKFMVYLQKENIIDESGMPKERFSAEFPKEGPSILRIQQVVRGDSAAYFCASSPRIAGGGTDTYTFGSGTRLTVV.

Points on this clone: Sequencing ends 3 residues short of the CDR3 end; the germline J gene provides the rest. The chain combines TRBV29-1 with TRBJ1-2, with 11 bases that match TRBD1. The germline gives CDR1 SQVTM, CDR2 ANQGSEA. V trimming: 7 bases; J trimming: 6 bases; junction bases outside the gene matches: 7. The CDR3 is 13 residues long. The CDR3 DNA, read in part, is TGCAGCGCAAGCCGGGACAGGGGGGATGGC. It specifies CSASRDRGDG. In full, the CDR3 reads CSASRDRGDGYTF.

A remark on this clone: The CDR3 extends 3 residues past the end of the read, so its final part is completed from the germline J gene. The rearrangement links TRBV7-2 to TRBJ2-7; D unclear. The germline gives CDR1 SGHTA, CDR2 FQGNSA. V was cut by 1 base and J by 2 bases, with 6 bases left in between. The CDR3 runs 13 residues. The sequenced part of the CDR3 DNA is TGTGCCAGCAGCTTAGGCTACCCCTACGAG. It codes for CASSLGYPYE. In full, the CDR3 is CASSLGYPYEQYF.

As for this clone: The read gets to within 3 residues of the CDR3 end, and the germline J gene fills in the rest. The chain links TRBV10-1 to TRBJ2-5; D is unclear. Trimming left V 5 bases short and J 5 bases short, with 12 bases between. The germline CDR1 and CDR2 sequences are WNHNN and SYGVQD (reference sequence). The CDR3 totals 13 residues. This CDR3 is CASSRNREETQYF. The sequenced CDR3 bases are TGCGCCAGCAGTCGTAACAGAGAGGAGACC.